This T cell receptor beta chain was sequenced in a study of blood T cell repertoires in COVID-19. Study-wide background: Collection of acute and convalescent COVID-19 samples took place in the United States, Italy and Spain.

The CDR3 contains 13 residues. From germline, CDR1 is SGHTA and CDR2 FQGNSA. Trimming removed 1 base from V and 10 bases from J, with 8 bases in between. Original analysis: Quantification of nucleated cells was approximated via reference gene primer amplification. Using immunoSEQ multiplex PCR, the repertoire was profiled, and TCRdb retains in-frame clones only, with some absent. The V and J calls and clone size come from that table; D and trimming were worked out from the DNA. The profile covers 90,000 to 150,000 clones, with 70% to 90% appearing a single time and 7.5% to 9% taken by the ten largest.

The receptor comes from an older man who had recovered from COVID-19. This chain uses TRBV7-2 with TRBJ1-6; D unresolved. The sample taken for sequencing was peripheral blood. In DNA form, the CDR3 reads TGTGCCAGCAGCTTAGAAAGCCGCTCACCCCTCCACTTT. It translates to CASSLESRSPLHF.